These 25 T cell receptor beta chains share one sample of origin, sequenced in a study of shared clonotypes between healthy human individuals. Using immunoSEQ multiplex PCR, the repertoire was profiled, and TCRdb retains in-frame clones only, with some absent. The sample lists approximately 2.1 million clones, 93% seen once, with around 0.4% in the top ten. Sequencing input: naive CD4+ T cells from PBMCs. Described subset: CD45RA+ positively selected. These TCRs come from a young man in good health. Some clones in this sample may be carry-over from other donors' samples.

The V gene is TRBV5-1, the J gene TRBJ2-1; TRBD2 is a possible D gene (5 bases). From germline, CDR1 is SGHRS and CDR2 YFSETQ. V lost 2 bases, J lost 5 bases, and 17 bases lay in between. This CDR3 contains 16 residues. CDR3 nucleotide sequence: TGCGCCAGCAGCTTTTTTGAGGGATTCCAGGACAATGAGCAGTTCTTC. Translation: CASSFFEGFQDNEQFF. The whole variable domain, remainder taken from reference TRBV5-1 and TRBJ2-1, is KAGVTQTPRYLIKTRGQQVTLSCSPISGHRSVSWYQQTPGQGLQFLFEYFSETQRNKGNFPGRFSGRQFSNSRSEMNVSTLELGDSALYLCASSFFEGFQDNEQFFGPGTRLTVL.

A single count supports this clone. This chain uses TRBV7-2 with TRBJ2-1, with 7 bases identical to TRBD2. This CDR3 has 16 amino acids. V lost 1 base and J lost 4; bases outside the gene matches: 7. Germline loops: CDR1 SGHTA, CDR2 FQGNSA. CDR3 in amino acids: CASSLGPAGLYNEQFF. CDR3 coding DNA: TGTGCCAGCAGCTTAGGCCCAGCGGGACTTTACAATGAGCAGTTCTTC. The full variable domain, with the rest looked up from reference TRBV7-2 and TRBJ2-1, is GAGVSQSPSNKVTEKGKDVELRCDPISGHTALYWYRQSLGQGLEFLIYFQGNSAPDKSGLPSDRFSAERTGGSVSTLTIQRTQQEDSAVYLCASSLGPAGLYNEQFFGPGTRLTVL.

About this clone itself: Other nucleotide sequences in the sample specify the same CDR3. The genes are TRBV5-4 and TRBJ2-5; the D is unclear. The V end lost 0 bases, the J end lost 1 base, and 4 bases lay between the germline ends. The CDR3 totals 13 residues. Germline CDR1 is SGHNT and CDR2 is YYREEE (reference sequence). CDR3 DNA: TGTGCCAGCAGCTTGGACAGCCAAGAGACCCAGTACTTC. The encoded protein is CASSLDSQETQYF.

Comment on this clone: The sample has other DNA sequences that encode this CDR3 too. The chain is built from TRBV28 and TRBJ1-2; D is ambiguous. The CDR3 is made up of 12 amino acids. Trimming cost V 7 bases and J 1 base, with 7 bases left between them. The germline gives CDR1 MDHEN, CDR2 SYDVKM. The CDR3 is CASMTHNYGYTF. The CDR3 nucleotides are TGTGCCAGCATGACACATAACTATGGCTACACCTTC.

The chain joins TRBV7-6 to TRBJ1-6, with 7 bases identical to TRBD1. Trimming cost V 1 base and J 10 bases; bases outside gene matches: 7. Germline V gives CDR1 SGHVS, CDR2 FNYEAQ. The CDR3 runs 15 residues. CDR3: CASSLGGRGDSPLHF. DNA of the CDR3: TGTGCCAGCAGCTTAGGCGGCAGGGGGGACTCACCCCTCCACTTT.

In nucleotides, the CDR3 is TGTGCCAGCAGCTTAAAGCGAGCGGGATTTCTAGATACGCAGTATTTT. Translated: CASSLKRAGFLDTQYF. The rearrangement joins TRBV11-1 to TRBJ2-3; 7 bases are shared with TRBD2. The CDR3 extends over 16 amino acids. Germline CDR1 is SGHAT and CDR2 is FQDESV (reference sequence). With V trimmed by 2 bases and J by 5 bases, 10 bases remained unmatched.

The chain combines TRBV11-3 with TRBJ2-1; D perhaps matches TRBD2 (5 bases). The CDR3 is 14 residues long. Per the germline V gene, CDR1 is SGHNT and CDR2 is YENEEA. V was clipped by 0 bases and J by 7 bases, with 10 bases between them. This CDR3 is CASSLDPSGNEQFF. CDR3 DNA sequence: TGTGCCAGCAGCTTAGATCCGTCGGGGAATGAGCAGTTCTTC.

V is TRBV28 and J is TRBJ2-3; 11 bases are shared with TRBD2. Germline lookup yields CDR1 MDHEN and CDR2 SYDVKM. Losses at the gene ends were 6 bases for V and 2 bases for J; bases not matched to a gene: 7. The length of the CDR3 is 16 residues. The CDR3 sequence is CASRPGTSGYTDTQYF. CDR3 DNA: TGTGCCAGCAGACCTGGGACTAGCGGATACACAGATACGCAGTATTTT. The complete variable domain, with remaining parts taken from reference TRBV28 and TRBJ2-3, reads DVKVTQSSRYLVKRTGEKVFLECVQDMDHENMFWYRQDPGLGLRLIYFSYDVKMKEKGDIPEGYSVSREKKERFSLILESASTNQTSMYLCASRPGTSGYTDTQYFGPGTRLTVL.

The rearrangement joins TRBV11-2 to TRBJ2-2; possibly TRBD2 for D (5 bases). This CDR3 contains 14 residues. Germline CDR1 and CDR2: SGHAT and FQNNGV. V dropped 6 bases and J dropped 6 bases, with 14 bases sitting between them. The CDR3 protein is CASSILRAPGELFF. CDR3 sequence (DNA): TGTGCCAGCAGTATTTTGAGGGCGCCCGGGGAGCTGTTTTTT.

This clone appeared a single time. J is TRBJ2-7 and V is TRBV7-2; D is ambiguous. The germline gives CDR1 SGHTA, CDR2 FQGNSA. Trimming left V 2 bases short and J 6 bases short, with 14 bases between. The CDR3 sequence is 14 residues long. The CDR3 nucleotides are TGTGCCAGCAGCTTACTAGGGCCGCCAGCCGAGCAGTACTTC. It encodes CASSLLGPPAEQYF. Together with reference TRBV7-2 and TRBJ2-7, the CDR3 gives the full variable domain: GAGVSQSPSNKVTEKGKDVELRCDPISGHTALYWYRQSLGQGLEFLIYFQGNSAPDKSGLPSDRFSAERTGGSVSTLTIQRTQQEDSAVYLCASSLLGPPAEQYFGPGTRLTVT.

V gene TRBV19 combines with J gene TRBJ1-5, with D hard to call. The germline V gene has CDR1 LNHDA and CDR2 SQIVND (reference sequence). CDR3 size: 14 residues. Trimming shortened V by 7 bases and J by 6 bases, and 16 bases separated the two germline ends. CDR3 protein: CASISVGGFQPQHF. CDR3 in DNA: TGTGCCAGTATTTCCGTGGGAGGGTTTCAGCCCCAGCATTTT.

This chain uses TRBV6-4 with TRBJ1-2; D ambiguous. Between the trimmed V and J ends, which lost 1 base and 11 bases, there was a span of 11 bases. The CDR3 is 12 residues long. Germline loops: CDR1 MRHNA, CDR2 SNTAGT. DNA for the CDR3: TGTGCCAGCAGTGACTTGGTGGGTGCGTACACCTTC. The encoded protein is CASSDLVGAYTF.

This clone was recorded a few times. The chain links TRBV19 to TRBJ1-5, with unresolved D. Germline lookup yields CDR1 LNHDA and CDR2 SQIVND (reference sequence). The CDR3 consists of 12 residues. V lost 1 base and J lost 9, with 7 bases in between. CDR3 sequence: CASSIGLSPQHF. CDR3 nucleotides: TGTGCCAGTAGTATAGGTCTCTCGCCCCAGCATTTT.

CDR3 protein: CASSLAGLTEAFF. The CDR3 DNA reads as TGCGCCAGCAGCTTGGCCGGGTTGACTGAAGCTTTCTTT. The rearrangement uses TRBV5-1 and TRBJ1-1; no firm D call. CDR3 size: 13 residues. V dropped 0 bases and J dropped 5 bases, with 8 bases sitting between them. The germline V gene encodes CDR1 SGHRS and CDR2 YFSETQ.

The CDR3 is CSASQTGVGRETQYF. CDR3 nucleotides: TGCAGCGCAAGCCAGACAGGGGTCGGGCGAGAGACCCAGTACTTC. The chain couples TRBV29-1 to TRBJ2-5; 8 bases match TRBD1. V was clipped by 7 bases and J by 4 bases; unmatched bases: 14. Germline V gene sequence: CDR1 SQVTM, CDR2 ANQGSEA. This CDR3 region has 15 residues.

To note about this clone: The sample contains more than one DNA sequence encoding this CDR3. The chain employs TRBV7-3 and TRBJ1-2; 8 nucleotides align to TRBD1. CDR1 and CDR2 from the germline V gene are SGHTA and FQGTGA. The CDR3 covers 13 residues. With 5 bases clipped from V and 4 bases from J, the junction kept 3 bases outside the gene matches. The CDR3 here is CASSRGQGYGYTF. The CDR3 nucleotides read TGTGCCAGCAGCCGAGGACAGGGCTATGGCTACACCTTC.

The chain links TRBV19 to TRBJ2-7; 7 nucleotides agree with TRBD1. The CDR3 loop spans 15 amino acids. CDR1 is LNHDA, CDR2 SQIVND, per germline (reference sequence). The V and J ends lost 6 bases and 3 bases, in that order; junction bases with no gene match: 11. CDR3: CASSSFRQGNYEQYF. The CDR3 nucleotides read TGTGCCAGTAGCAGCTTTCGACAGGGTAACTACGAGCAGTACTTC.

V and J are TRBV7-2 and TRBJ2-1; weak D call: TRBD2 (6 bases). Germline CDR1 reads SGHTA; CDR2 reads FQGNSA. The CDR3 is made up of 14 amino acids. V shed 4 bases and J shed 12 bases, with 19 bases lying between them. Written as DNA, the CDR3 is TGTGCCAGCAGCTCCTCCTTTGAGGGAGCGGGGCAGTTCTTC. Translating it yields CASSSSFEGAGQFF.

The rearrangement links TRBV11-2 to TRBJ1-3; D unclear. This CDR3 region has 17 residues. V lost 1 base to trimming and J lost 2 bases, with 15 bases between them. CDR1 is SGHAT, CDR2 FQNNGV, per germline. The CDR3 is CASSLVLGLNAGNTIYF. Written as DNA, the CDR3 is TGTGCCAGCAGCTTAGTTCTGGGCCTAAATGCTGGAAACACCATATATTTT.

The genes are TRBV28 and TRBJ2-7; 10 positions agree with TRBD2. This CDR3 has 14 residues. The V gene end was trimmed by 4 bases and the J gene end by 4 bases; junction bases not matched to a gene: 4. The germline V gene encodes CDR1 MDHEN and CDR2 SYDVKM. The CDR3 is CASSWASGRYEQYF. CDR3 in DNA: TGTGCCAGCAGTTGGGCTAGCGGGAGATACGAGCAGTACTTC.

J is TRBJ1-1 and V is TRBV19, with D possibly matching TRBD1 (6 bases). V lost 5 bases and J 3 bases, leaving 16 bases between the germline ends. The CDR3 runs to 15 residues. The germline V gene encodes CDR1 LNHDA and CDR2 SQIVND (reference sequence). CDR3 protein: CASSPGGGADTEAFF. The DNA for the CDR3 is TGTGCCAGTAGTCCCGGGGGGGGCGCGGACACTGAAGCTTTCTTT.

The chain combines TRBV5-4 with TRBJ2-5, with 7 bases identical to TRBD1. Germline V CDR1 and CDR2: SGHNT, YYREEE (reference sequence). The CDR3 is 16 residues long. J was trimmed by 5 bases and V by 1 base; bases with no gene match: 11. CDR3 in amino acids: CASSLQGQMEWETQYF. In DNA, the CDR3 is TGTGCCAGCAGCTTGCAGGGACAGATGGAATGGGAGACCCAGTACTTC.

The CDR3 here is CASSPRVQGADTQYF. The CDR3 nucleotides read TGTGCCAGCTCACCACGCGTTCAGGGGGCCGATACGCAGTATTTT. This chain links TRBV18 with TRBJ2-3, with 8 bases identical to TRBD1. With V trimmed by 1 base and J by 6 bases, 6 bases remained unmatched. The CDR3 is 15 residues long. Germline V gives CDR1 KGHSH, CDR2 LQKENI. The full variable domain, rest sourced from reference TRBV18 and TRBJ2-3, is NAGVMQNPRHLVRRRGQEARLRCSPMKGHSHVYWYRQLPEEGLKFMVYLQKENIIDESGMPKERFSAEFPKEGPSILRIQQVVRGDSAAYFCASSPRVQGADTQYFGPGTRLTVL.

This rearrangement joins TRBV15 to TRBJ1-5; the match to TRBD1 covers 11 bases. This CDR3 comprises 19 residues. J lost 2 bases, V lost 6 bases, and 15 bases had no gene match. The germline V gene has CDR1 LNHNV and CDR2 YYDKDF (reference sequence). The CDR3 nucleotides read TGTGCCACCAGGCCTGGGCAGGGACAGGGGGTTTCGGGCAATCAGCCCCAGCATTTT. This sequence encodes CATRPGQGQGVSGNQPQHF.

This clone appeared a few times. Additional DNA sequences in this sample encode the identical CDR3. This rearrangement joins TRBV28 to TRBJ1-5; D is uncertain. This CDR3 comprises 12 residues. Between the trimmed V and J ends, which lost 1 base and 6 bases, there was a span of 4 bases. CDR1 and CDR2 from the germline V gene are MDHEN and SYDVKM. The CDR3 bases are TGTGCCAGCAGTTTATTCAGTCAGCCCCAGCATTTT. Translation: CASSLFSQPQHF.